This entry is about one TCR beta chain. The sample comes from a study of CD8+ T cells in alopecia areata. Extracted from the samples, RNA was reverse transcribed into cDNA to serve as the sequencing template. Using immunoSEQ multiplex PCR, the repertoire was profiled, and TCRdb retains in-frame clones only, with some absent. The sample consists of roughly 250,000 clones, about 68% of them appearing once. V lost 0 bases to trimming and J lost 3 bases; unmatched junction nucleotides: 1. The CDR3 loop spans 15 amino acids. In germline, CDR1 is MNHEY, CDR2 SVGAGI. The clonotype was recovered from a human donor with alopecia areata. The chain recombines TRBV6-5 with TRBJ2-5, with 10 bases identical to TRBD1. Material: CD4+ T cells sorted from blood, obtained at week 0. The CDR3 sequence is CASSYSGTGEETQYF. The CDR3, as DNA: TGTGCCAGCAGTTACTCCGGGACAGGGGAAGAGACCCAGTACTTC.